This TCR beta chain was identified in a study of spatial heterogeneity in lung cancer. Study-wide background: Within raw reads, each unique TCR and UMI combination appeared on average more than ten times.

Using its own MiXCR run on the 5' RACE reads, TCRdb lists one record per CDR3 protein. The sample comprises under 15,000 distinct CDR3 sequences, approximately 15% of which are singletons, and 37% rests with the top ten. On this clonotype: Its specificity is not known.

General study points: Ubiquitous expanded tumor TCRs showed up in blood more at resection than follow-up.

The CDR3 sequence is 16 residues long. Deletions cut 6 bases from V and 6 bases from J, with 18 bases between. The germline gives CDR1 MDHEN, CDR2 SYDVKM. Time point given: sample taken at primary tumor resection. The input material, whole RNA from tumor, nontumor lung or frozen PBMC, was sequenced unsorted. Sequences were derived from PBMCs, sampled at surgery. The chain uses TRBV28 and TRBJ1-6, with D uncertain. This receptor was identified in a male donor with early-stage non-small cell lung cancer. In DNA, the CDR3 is TGTGCCAGCAGCGGGCTCTTTCTAACCCGTAATTCACCCCTCCACTTT. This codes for CASSGLFLTRNSPLHF.